The 9 T cell receptor beta chains presented below share a single source sample, sequenced in a study of long-term antiretroviral therapy in people with HIV. Running of the v3.0 immunoSEQ assay took place at survey level. TCRdb's copy holds only in-frame clones and misses some; the assay was immunoSEQ multiplex PCR. The profile covers nearly 11,000 clones, with less than 80% appearing a single time and roughly 19% taken by the ten largest. The sample consisted of unsorted PBMCs, taken at the start of antiretroviral therapy, before treatment. Source of these receptors: a young man with HIV.

The count of this clone is one. The J gene is TRBJ1-1, the V gene TRBV4-2, with a possible D match to TRBD1 (5 bases). Germline CDR1 is LGHNA and CDR2 is YNFKEQ. The ends were cut back, 1 base at V and 4 bases at J, with 10 bases in the middle. The CDR3 has 14 residues. The CDR3 protein is CASSQGEGPTEAFF. As DNA, the CDR3 is TGTGCCAGCAGCCAAGGTGAGGGGCCCACTGAAGCTTTCTTT.

The gene calls are TRBV29-1 and TRBJ2-1; 12 nucleotides match TRBD1. This CDR3 has 16 residues. V lost 6 bases to trimming and J lost 0 bases; unmatched junction nucleotides: 6. Germline V gives CDR1 SQVTM, CDR2 ANQGSEA. This CDR3 is CSVVGQGAGSYNEQFF. The CDR3 nucleotides read TGCAGCGTCGTGGGACAGGGGGCCGGCTCCTACAATGAGCAGTTCTTC.

The chain uses TRBV15 and TRBJ2-1; D is perhaps TRBD2 (5 bases). The CDR3 contains 15 residues. Per germline, CDR1 LNHNV and CDR2 YYDKDF (reference sequence). Deletions cut 2 bases from V and 0 bases from J, with 8 bases between. The CDR3 nucleotides read TGTGCCACCAGCAGAACCCGGGACTCCTACAATGAGCAGTTCTTC. Residues: CATSRTRDSYNEQFF.

V gene TRBV18 combines with J gene TRBJ2-1, with 8 bases fitting TRBD2. This CDR3 comprises 14 residues. The germline V gene encodes CDR1 KGHSH and CDR2 LQKENI. V gave up 0 bases and J gave up 7 bases; unmatched junction bases: 2. CDR3 sequence reads: CASSPPASGNEQFF. The CDR3 nucleotides read TGTGCCAGCTCACCACCGGCTAGCGGGAATGAGCAGTTCTTC. Based on the CDR3 plus reference TRBV18 and TRBJ2-1, the full variable domain is NAGVMQNPRHLVRRRGQEARLRCSPMKGHSHVYWYRQLPEEGLKFMVYLQKENIIDESGMPKERFSAEFPKEGPSILRIQQVVRGDSAAYFCASSPPASGNEQFFGPGTRLTVL.

With regard to this clone: The junction departs from germline at one end; a sequencing error may be responsible. The CDR3 DNA reads TGTGCCATCAGTGATTCCCCGACTAGCGAGGTCGTCCACTTC. It codes for CAISDSPTSEVVHF. The J gene is TRBJ2-7, the V gene TRBV10-3; 8 nucleotides match TRBD2. Germline V CDR1 and CDR2: ENHRY, SYGVKD. The CDR3 spans 14 residues.

The chain combines TRBV7-9 with TRBJ2-2, with D maybe TRBD1 (6 bases). The length of the CDR3 is 15 residues. With 5 bases removed from V and 4 bases from J, the gap between germline ends came to 14 bases. Germline V CDR1 and CDR2: SEHNR, FQNEAQ (reference sequence). CDR3 protein: CASSRTVQVTGELFF. CDR3 coding DNA: TGTGCCAGCAGCCGGACAGTCCAGGTCACCGGGGAGCTGTTTTTT. Variable domain in full (rest from reference TRBV7-9 and TRBJ2-2): DTGVSQNPRHKITKRGQNVTFRCDPISEHNRLYWYRQTLGQGPEFLTYFQNEAQLEKSRLLSDRFSAERPKGSFSTLEIQRTEQGDSAMYLCASSRTVQVTGELFFGEGSRLTVL.

V usage is TRBV5-1 and J usage is TRBJ1-5; D gene ambiguous. Germline V lookup: CDR1 SGHRS, CDR2 YFSETQ. Trimming removed 3 bases at V and 8 bases at J, with 18 bases between. The CDR3 has 15 amino acids. CDR3 in DNA: TGCGCCAGCAGCTCCCTGGGAGGCGATCAGGAGCCCCAGCATTTT. Amino acids: CASSSLGGDQEPQHF.

The chain couples TRBV19 to TRBJ2-1, with unresolved D. The germline CDR1 and CDR2 sequences are LNHDA and SQIVND (reference sequence). The germline V and J ends were trimmed by 3 bases and 6 bases, with 3 bases remaining between them. The CDR3 consists of 11 residues. This CDR3 reads CASSIPNEQFF. In DNA form, the CDR3 reads TGTGCCAGTAGTATCCCCAATGAGCAGTTCTTC.

V gene TRBV2 combines with J gene TRBJ1-5; no definite D call. Germline CDR1 SNHLY, CDR2 FYNNEI. V was shortened by 5 bases and J by 0 bases, with 5 bases between the two germline ends. The length of the CDR3 is 13 residues. CDR3 bases: TGTGCCAGCAGTAGGGATAGCAATCAGCCCCAGCATTTT. Encoded protein: CASSRDSNQPQHF.